Listed below are T cell receptor beta chains from one sample, sequenced in a study of control samples from healthy donors and cancer patients. Sequencing was performed with immunoSEQ multiplex PCR; in TCRdb, only in-frame clones are kept and a portion is missing. This sample carries about 180,000 clones, more than 80% of them seen once, and the ten largest clones take just over 1.4%. Specimen: blood. All receptors come from a man aged 30-40 years in good health. Both conserved end residues are part of each CDR3. Each record gives: D gene, clone size, V gene, J gene, CDR3 DNA, CDR3 protein. A D gene is named only where the DNA matches it firmly. A clone size is listed for some rows: how often the clone was seen (once, few, many), or a class if it is expanded.

d_gene: .
abundance: .
v_gene: TRBV5-4
j_gene: TRBJ1-4
CDR3nt: TGTGCCAGCAGTTACGACCTCGGAGGGGAAAAACTGTTTTTT
CDR3aa: CASSYDLGGEKLFF

d_gene: .
abundance: .
v_gene: TRBV27
j_gene: TRBJ2-1
CDR3nt: TGTGCCAGCAGTTTAGGCAGGGGAGGCAATGAGCAGTTCTTC
CDR3aa: CASSLGRGGNEQFF

d_gene: TRBD1
abundance: .
v_gene: TRBV27
j_gene: TRBJ2-7
CDR3nt: TGTGCCAGCAGCCTCAGGGGGCGAATCTACGAGCAGTACTTC
CDR3aa: CASSLRGRIYEQYF

d_gene: TRBD1
abundance: .
v_gene: TRBV18
j_gene: TRBJ2-5
CDR3nt: TGTGCCAGCTCACCCGCCGGGACAGGGCTTTCGTTGGAGACCCAGTACTTC
CDR3aa: CASSPAGTGLSLETQYF

d_gene: .
abundance: .
v_gene: TRBV5-1
j_gene: TRBJ2-7
CDR3nt: TGCGCCAGCAGCTTTTTAGGGACCGGCTACGAGCAGTACTTC
CDR3aa: CASSFLGTGYEQYF

d_gene: TRBD2
abundance: .
v_gene: TRBV4-2
j_gene: TRBJ2-5
CDR3nt: TGTGCCAGCAGCCAAGTAGCTAGCGGAAGACCATCGTCAGAGACCCAGTACTTC
CDR3aa: CASSQVASGRPSSETQYF

d_gene: .
abundance: .
v_gene: TRBV5-1
j_gene: TRBJ2-2
CDR3nt: TGCGCCAGCAGCTTGGAGGGTAGTCTCTACACCGGGGAGCTGTTTTTT
CDR3aa: CASSLEGSLYTGELFF

d_gene: TRBD1
abundance: .
v_gene: TRBV7-2
j_gene: TRBJ1-1
CDR3nt: TGTGCCAGCAGCTTCACAGGGGACACTGAAGCTTTCTTT
CDR3aa: CASSFTGDTEAFF

d_gene: .
abundance: .
v_gene: TRBV4-3
j_gene: TRBJ2-5
CDR3nt: TGCGCCAGCAGCCAAGTCAGGGGGGCAGAGACCCAGTACTTC
CDR3aa: CASSQVRGAETQYF

d_gene: TRBD1
abundance: .
v_gene: TRBV25-1
j_gene: TRBJ1-2
CDR3nt: TGTGCCAGCAGTGGCTGGACAGGGCATGGCTACACCTTC
CDR3aa: CASSGWTGHGYTF

d_gene: .
abundance: .
v_gene: TRBV3-1/TRBV3-2
j_gene: TRBJ1-1
CDR3nt: TGTGCCAGCAGCCTAGCAGAGAGGCGCACTGAAGCTTTCTTT
CDR3aa: CASSLAERRTEAFF

d_gene: .
abundance: .
v_gene: TRBV5-8
j_gene: TRBJ2-5
CDR3nt: TGTGCCAGCAGCTTGGGCCATGAGACCCAGTACTTC
CDR3aa: CASSLGHETQYF

d_gene: .
abundance: once
v_gene: TRBV7-8
j_gene: TRBJ1-5
CDR3nt: TGTGCCAGCAGCTTAGACCTCGGTCAGCCCCAGCATTTT
CDR3aa: CASSLDLGQPQHF

d_gene: .
abundance: .
v_gene: TRBV10-3
j_gene: TRBJ2-2
CDR3nt: TGTGCCATCAGTCATGGCACCGGGGAGCTGTTTTTT
CDR3aa: CAISHGTGELFF

d_gene: .
abundance: .
v_gene: TRBV4-2
j_gene: TRBJ1-2
CDR3nt: TGTGCCAGCAGCCAAGTCTCACAGCTCTATGGCTACACCTTC
CDR3aa: CASSQVSQLYGYTF

d_gene: TRBD2
abundance: few
v_gene: TRBV9
j_gene: TRBJ2-2
CDR3nt: TGTGCCAGCAGCGCAGCTAGCGGACACGATGGGGAGCTGTTTTTT
CDR3aa: CASSAASGHDGELFF

d_gene: .
abundance: .
v_gene: TRBV30
j_gene: TRBJ2-7
CDR3nt: TGTGCCTGGAGTGGGTTAGGGGGTGGCGAGCAGTACTTC
CDR3aa: CAWSGLGGGEQYF

d_gene: .
abundance: .
v_gene: TRBV5-6
j_gene: TRBJ1-2
CDR3nt: TGTGCCAGCAGCTTGGTAGGGGGACGGGGCTATGGCTACACCTTC
CDR3aa: CASSLVGGRGYGYTF

d_gene: TRBD2
abundance: .
v_gene: TRBV5-1
j_gene: TRBJ2-3
CDR3nt: TGCGCCAGCAGCCGTCGGGGGACTAGCGGGACAGATACGCAGTATTTT
CDR3aa: CASSRRGTSGTDTQYF

d_gene: .
abundance: .
v_gene: TRBV4-2
j_gene: TRBJ2-5
CDR3nt: TGTGCCAGCAGCCAAGAGTTACCTTCGGGGGCCCAGTACTTC
CDR3aa: CASSQELPSGAQYF

d_gene: .
abundance: .
v_gene: TRBV7-9
j_gene: TRBJ1-4
CDR3nt: TGTGCCAGCAGCTTAGTAGAGACGGTCTCAGGGGAAAAACTGTTTTTT
CDR3aa: CASSLVETVSGEKLFF

d_gene: .
abundance: .
v_gene: TRBV2
j_gene: TRBJ1-3
CDR3nt: TGTGCCAGCAGCGAAGCGCTCCTGAGGATTGGAAACACCATATATTTT
CDR3aa: CASSEALLRIGNTIYF

d_gene: .
abundance: once
v_gene: TRBV6-6
j_gene: TRBJ1-2
CDR3nt: TGTGCCACCTTAAGGGGACATGGCTACACCTTC
CDR3aa: CATLRGHGYTF

d_gene: .
abundance: few
v_gene: TRBV5-5
j_gene: TRBJ1-5
CDR3nt: TGTGCCAGCAGCGGGGGGCTAGGGGGTCAGCCCCAGCATTTT
CDR3aa: CASSGGLGGQPQHF

d_gene: .
abundance: .
v_gene: TRBV5-1
j_gene: TRBJ2-5
CDR3nt: TGCGCCAGCAGCTTGGGCTACCAAGAGACCCAGTACTTC
CDR3aa: CASSLGYQETQYF

d_gene: TRBD1
abundance: .
v_gene: TRBV19
j_gene: TRBJ1-2
CDR3nt: TGTGCCAGTAGTAACCAGGGGGACTATGGCTACACCTTC
CDR3aa: CASSNQGDYGYTF

d_gene: .
abundance: .
v_gene: TRBV5-4
j_gene: TRBJ2-7
CDR3nt: TGTGCCAGCAGCGGGGGGACAGCCTACGAGCAGTACTTC
CDR3aa: CASSGGTAYEQYF

d_gene: .
abundance: .
v_gene: TRBV20-1
j_gene: TRBJ2-7
CDR3nt: TGCAGTGCTAGTTATGGGGCTTACGAGCAGTACTTC
CDR3aa: CSASYGAYEQYF

d_gene: TRBD1
abundance: .
v_gene: TRBV9
j_gene: TRBJ1-1
CDR3nt: TGTGCCAGCAGCGTGTCAGGGGGGGCGGACACTGAAGCTTTCTTT
CDR3aa: CASSVSGGADTEAFF

d_gene: .
abundance: .
v_gene: TRBV6-2/TRBV6-3
j_gene: TRBJ2-5
CDR3nt: TGTGCCAGCAGCCCTACGGACGAGACCCAGTACTTC
CDR3aa: CASSPTDETQYF

d_gene: .
abundance: once
v_gene: TRBV5-4
j_gene: TRBJ1-2
CDR3nt: TGTGCCAGCAGCGGGAACTATGGCTACACCTTC
CDR3aa: CASSGNYGYTF

d_gene: .
abundance: few
v_gene: TRBV4-1
j_gene: TRBJ2-7
CDR3nt: TGCGCCAGCAGCCAAGAGTGGACAGTCCAGCAGTACTTC
CDR3aa: CASSQEWTVQQYF

d_gene: .
abundance: .
v_gene: TRBV21-1
j_gene: TRBJ1-3
CDR3nt: TGTGCCAGCAGCAAAGGCTCTGGGGCAGGGACTGGAAACACCATATATTTT
CDR3aa: CASSKGSGAGTGNTIYF

d_gene: TRBD1
abundance: .
v_gene: TRBV19
j_gene: TRBJ2-1
CDR3nt: TGTGCCAGTAAGCGACAGGGGGGAACCTACAATGAGCAGTTCTTC
CDR3aa: CASKRQGGTYNEQFF

d_gene: .
abundance: .
v_gene: TRBV2
j_gene: TRBJ1-4
CDR3nt: TGTGCCAGCACTCGGACTGAAAAACTGTTTTTT
CDR3aa: CASTRTEKLFF

d_gene: .
abundance: .
v_gene: TRBV7-2
j_gene: TRBJ1-1
CDR3nt: TGTGCCAGCAGCTTAGCCGGTAAAACTGAAGCTTTCTTT
CDR3aa: CASSLAGKTEAFF

d_gene: .
abundance: .
v_gene: TRBV2
j_gene: TRBJ2-7
CDR3nt: TGTGCCAGCAGTGGGTTCGGGCTGCTCCCCTACGAGCAGTACTTC
CDR3aa: CASSGFGLLPYEQYF

d_gene: .
abundance: .
v_gene: TRBV10-3
j_gene: TRBJ1-1
CDR3nt: TGTGCCATCAGTGGTGGGACTGAAGCTTTCTTT
CDR3aa: CAISGGTEAFF

d_gene: TRBD1
abundance: .
v_gene: TRBV7-9
j_gene: TRBJ1-2
CDR3nt: TGTGCCAGCAGCCATCTGGGACAGGGAGACTATGGCTACACCTTC
CDR3aa: CASSHLGQGDYGYTF

d_gene: .
abundance: .
v_gene: TRBV3-1/TRBV3-2
j_gene: TRBJ2-7
CDR3nt: TGTGCCAGCAGCCAAGGGTGGACTACCTACGAGCAGTACTTC
CDR3aa: CASSQGWTTYEQYF

d_gene: .
abundance: .
v_gene: TRBV20-1
j_gene: TRBJ1-3
CDR3nt: TGCAGTGCTAGTACCCCGGCGGACACCATATATTTT
CDR3aa: CSASTPADTIYF

d_gene: .
abundance: .
v_gene: TRBV5-5
j_gene: TRBJ2-5
CDR3nt: TGTGCCAGCAGCTTGGTTTCAGGGCTGGAGACCCAGTACTTC
CDR3aa: CASSLVSGLETQYF

d_gene: .
abundance: .
v_gene: TRBV2
j_gene: TRBJ1-4
CDR3nt: TGTGCCAGCACTTTGACTGACGGTGAAAAACTGTTTTTT
CDR3aa: CASTLTDGEKLFF

d_gene: .
abundance: .
v_gene: TRBV5-4
j_gene: TRBJ2-1
CDR3nt: TGTGCCAGCAGCTTGAAGGGTCTCTACAATGAGCAGTTCTTC
CDR3aa: CASSLKGLYNEQFF

d_gene: TRBD1
abundance: .
v_gene: TRBV6-5
j_gene: TRBJ1-1
CDR3nt: TGTGCCAGCAGGACAGGGAGACCATCTGAAGCTTTCTTT
CDR3aa: CASRTGRPSEAFF

d_gene: .
abundance: .
v_gene: TRBV5-6
j_gene: TRBJ1-3
CDR3nt: TGTGCCAGCAGCTCGGACCGTCTCTCTGGAAACACCATATATTTT
CDR3aa: CASSSDRLSGNTIYF